This T cell receptor beta chain came from a study of human T cells and chemical hapten exposure. Overall study context: During the approximately 25-week study period, patients had diphenylcyclopropenone applied to the scalp every week. Upper-back patch tests with 0.01% DPC were read at 6 days. Study-wide results and limits: Among expanded TCRs, significantly more large CDR3 similarity clusters formed than among controls.

TCRdb processed the RACE reads anew with MiXCR; each CDR3 protein has one entry. Found here are 85,000 to 90,000 distinct CDR3 sequences, nearly 10% of them singletons; the top ten hold 3.6%. Germline-derived CDR1 and CDR2 are SQVTM and ANQGSEA. The CDR3 has 13 residues. V lost 7 bases to trimming and J lost 0 bases, with 12 bases between them. Described time point: pre-sensitization, week 0. The treatment: therapeutic diphenylcyclopropenone sensitization with weekly scalp DPC. Alopecia patients, 18 to 70 years old and DPC-suitable, served as donors. This clonotype appeared many times. Its antigen is undetermined.

This sequence was found in a woman aged 40 to 49 with alopecia areata. Some clones in this sample may be carry-over from other donors' samples. This chain links TRBV29-1 with TRBJ1-1, with D possibly TRBD1 on 5 matching bases. The sample was whole blood, taken in connection with sensitization to the hapten diphenylcyclopropenone (DPC). The CDR3 loop is CSALSTVNTEAFF. Written as DNA, the CDR3 is TGCAGCGCACTCTCGACAGTGAACACTGAAGCTTTCTTT.